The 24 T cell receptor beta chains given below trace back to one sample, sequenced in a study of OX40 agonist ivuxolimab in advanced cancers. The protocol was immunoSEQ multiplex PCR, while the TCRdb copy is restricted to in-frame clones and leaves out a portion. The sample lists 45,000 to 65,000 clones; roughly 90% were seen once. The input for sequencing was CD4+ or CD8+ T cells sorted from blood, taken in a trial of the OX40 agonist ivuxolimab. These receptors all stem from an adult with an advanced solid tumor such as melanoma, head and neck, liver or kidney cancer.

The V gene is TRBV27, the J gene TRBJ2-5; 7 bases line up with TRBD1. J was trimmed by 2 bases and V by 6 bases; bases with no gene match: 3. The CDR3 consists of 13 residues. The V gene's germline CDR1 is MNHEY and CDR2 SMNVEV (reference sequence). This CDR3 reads CASSRDSQETQYF. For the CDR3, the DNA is TGTGCCAGCAGCCGGGACAGTCAAGAGACCCAGTACTTC.

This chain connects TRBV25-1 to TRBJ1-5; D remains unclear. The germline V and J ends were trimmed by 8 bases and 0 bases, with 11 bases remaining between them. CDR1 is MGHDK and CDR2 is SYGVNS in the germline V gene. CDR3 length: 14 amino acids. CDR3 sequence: CASSMGVSNQPQHF. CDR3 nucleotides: TGTGCCAGCTCAATGGGAGTTAGCAATCAGCCCCAGCATTTT.

The CDR3 protein is CATRQVNTEAFF. The CDR3 DNA reads TGTGCCACCAGACAGGTGAACACTGAAGCTTTCTTT. The chain is built from TRBV19 and TRBJ1-1; D might be TRBD1 (6 bases). Trimming removed 10 bases at V and 0 bases at J, with 9 bases between. Looked up from germline, CDR1 is LNHDA and CDR2 is SQIVND (reference sequence). The CDR3 is 12 residues long. The whole variable domain, filled in from reference TRBV19 and TRBJ1-1, reads DGGITQSPKYLFRKEGQNVTLSCEQNLNHDAMYWYRQDPGQGLRLIYYSQIVNDFQKGDIAEGYSVSREKKESFPLTVTSAQKNPTAFYLCATRQVNTEAFFGQGTRLTVV.

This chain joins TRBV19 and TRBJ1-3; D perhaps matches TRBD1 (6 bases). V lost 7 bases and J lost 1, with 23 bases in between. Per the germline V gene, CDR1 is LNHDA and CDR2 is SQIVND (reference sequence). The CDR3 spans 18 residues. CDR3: CASKRRGAGERSGNTIYF. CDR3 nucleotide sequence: TGTGCCAGTAAACGACGGGGGGCAGGCGAACGGTCTGGAAACACCATATATTTT.

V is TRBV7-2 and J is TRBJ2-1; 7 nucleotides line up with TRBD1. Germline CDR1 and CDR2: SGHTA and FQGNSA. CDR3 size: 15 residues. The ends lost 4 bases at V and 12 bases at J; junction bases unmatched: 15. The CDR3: CASSSGTDPWASQFF. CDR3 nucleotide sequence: TGTGCCAGCAGCTCCGGGACAGACCCTTGGGCCTCGCAGTTCTTC.

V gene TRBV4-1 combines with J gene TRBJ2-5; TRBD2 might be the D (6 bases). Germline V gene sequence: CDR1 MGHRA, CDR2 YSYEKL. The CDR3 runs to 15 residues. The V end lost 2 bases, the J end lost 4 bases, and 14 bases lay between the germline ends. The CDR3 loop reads CASSQNPTRGETQYF. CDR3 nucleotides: TGCGCCAGCAGCCAAAATCCCACGCGGGGAGAGACCCAGTACTTC.

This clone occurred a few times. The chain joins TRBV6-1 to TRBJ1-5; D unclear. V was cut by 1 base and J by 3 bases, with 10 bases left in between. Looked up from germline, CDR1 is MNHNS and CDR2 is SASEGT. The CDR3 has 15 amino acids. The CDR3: CASSEGGTNNQPQHF. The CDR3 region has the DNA TGTGCCAGCAGTGAAGGCGGAACCAACAATCAGCCCCAGCATTTT.

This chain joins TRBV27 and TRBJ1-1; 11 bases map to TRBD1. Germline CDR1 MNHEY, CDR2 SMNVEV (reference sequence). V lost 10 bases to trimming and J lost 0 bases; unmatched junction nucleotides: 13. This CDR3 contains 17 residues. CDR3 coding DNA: TGTGCCACTAGGGAACGGGGACAGGGGGGTTTGAACACTGAAGCTTTCTTT. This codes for CATRERGQGGLNTEAFF.

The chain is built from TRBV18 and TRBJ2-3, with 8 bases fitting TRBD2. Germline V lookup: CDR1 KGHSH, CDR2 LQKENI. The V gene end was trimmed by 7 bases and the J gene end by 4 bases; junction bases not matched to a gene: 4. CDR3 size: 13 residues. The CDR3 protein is CASLSGSPDTQYF. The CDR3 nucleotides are TGTGCCAGCTTAAGCGGGAGCCCAGATACGCAGTATTTT.

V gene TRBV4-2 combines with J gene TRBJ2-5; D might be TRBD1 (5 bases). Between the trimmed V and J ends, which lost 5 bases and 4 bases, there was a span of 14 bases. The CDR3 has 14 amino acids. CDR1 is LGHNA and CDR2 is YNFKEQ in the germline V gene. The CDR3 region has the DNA TGTGCCAGCAGCGGACAACCATCGGGAGAGACCCAGTACTTC. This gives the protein CASSGQPSGETQYF.

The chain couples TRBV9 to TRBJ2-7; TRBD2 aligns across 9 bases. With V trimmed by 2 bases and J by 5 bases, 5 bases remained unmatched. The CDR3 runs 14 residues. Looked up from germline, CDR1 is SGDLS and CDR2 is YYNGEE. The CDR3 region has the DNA TGTGCCAGCAGCGTGGGGACTAGCTACGACGAGCAGTACTTC. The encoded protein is CASSVGTSYDEQYF.

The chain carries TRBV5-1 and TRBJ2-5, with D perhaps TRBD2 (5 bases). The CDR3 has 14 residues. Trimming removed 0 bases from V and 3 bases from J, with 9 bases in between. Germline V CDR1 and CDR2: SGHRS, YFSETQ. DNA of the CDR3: TGCGCCAGCAGCTTGGGGACGCGGGAAGAGACCCAGTACTTC. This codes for CASSLGTREETQYF.

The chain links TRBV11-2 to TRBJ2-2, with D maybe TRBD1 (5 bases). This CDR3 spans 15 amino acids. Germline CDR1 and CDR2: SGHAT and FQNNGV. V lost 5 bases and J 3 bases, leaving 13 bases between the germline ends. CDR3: CASSPQGSYTGELFF. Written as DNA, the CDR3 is TGTGCCAGCAGCCCCCAGGGTAGTTACACCGGGGAGCTGTTTTTT. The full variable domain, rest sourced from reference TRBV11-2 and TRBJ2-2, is EAGVAQSPRYKIIEKRQSVAFWCNPISGHATLYWYQQILGQGPKLLIQFQNNGVVDDSQLPKDRFSAERLKGVDSTLKIQPAKLEDSAVYLCASSPQGSYTGELFFGEGSRLTVL.

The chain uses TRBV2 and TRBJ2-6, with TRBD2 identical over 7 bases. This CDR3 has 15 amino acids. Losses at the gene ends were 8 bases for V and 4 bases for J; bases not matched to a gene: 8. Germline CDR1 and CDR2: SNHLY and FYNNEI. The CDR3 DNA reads TGTGCCAGCCGACCAGCGGGGCCAGGGGCCAACGTCCTGACTTTC. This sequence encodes CASRPAGPGANVLTF.

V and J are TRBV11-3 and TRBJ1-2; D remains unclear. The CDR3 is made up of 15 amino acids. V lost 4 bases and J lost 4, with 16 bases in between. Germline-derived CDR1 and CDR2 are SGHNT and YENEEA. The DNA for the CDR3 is TGTGCCAGCAGCTCTTGGAGGACGGGGATCTATGGCTACACCTTC. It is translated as CASSSWRTGIYGYTF.

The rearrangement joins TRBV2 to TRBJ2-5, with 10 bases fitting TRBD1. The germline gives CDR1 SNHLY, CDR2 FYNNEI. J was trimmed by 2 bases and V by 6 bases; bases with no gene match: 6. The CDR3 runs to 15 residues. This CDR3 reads CASSADRGLQETQYF. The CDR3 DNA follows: TGTGCCAGCAGCGCGGACAGGGGGTTACAAGAGACCCAGTACTTC.

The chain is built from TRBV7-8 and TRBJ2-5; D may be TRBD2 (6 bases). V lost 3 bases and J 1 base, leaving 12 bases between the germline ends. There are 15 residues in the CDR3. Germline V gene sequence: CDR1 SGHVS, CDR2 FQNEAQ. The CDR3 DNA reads TGTGCCAGCAGCTTTGGGAGGAGACCCCAAGAGACCCAGTACTTC. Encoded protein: CASSFGRRPQETQYF. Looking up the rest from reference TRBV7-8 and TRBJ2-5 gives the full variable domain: GAGVSQSPRYKVAKRGQDVALRCDPISGHVSLFWYQQALGQGPEFLTYFQNEAQLDKSGLPSDRFFAERPEGSVSTLKIQRTQQEDSAVYLCASSFGRRPQETQYFGPGTRLLVL.

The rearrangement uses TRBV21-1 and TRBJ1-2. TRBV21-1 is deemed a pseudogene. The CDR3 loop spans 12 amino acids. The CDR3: CASSKEGYGYTF. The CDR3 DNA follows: TGTGCCAGCAGCAAAGAGGGCTATGGCTACACCTTC.

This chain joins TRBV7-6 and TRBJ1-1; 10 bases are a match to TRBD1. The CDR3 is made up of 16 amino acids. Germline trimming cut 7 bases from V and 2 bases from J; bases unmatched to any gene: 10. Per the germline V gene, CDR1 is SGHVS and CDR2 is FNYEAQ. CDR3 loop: CASTPTGGGGNTEAFF. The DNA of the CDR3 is TGTGCCAGCACCCCGACAGGGGGCGGGGGAAACACTGAAGCTTTCTTT.

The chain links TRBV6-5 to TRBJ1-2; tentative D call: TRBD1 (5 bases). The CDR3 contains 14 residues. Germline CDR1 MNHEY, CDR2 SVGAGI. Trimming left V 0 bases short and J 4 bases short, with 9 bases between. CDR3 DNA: TGTGCCAGCAGTTACTCCCAGGGCGGCTATGGCTACACCTTC. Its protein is CASSYSQGGYGYTF.

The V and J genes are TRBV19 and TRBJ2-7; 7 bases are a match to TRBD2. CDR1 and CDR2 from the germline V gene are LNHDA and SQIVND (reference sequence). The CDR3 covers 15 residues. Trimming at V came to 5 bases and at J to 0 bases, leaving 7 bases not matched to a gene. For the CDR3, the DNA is TGTGCCAGTAGTTTGCGGGGAGGGTCCTCCTACGAGCAGTACTTC. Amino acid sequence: CASSLRGGSSYEQYF. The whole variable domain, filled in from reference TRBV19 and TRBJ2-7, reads DGGITQSPKYLFRKEGQNVTLSCEQNLNHDAMYWYRQDPGQGLRLIYYSQIVNDFQKGDIAEGYSVSREKKESFPLTVTSAQKNPTAFYLCASSLRGGSSYEQYFGPGTRLTVT.

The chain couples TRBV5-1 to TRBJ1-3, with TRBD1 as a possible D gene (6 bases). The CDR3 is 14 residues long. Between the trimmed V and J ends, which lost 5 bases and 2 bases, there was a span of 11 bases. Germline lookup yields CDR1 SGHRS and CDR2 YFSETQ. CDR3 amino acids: CASSATGTGNTIYF. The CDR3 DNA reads TGCGCCAGCAGTGCGACAGGAACTGGAAACACCATATATTTT.

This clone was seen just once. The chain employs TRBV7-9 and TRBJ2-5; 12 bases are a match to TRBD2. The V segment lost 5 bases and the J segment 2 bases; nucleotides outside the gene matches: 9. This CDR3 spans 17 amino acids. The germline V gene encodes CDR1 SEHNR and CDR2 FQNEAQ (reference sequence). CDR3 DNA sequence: TGTGCCAGCAGCCCCCAGACTAGCGGGAGCCCTCAAGAGACCCAGTACTTC. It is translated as CASSPQTSGSPQETQYF. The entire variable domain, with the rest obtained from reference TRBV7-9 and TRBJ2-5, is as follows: DTGVSQNPRHKITKRGQNVTFRCDPISEHNRLYWYRQTLGQGPEFLTYFQNEAQLEKSRLLSDRFSAERPKGSFSTLEIQRTEQGDSAMYLCASSPQTSGSPQETQYFGPGTRLLVL.

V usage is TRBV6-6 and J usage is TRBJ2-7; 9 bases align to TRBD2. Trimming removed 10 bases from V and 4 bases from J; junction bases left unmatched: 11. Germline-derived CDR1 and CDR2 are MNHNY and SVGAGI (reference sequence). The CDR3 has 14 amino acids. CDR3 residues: CATKEGTSTYEQYF. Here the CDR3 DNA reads TGTGCCACTAAAGAGGGGACTAGCACTTACGAGCAGTACTTC.